The rows below give T cell receptor beta chains drawn from one sample of a study of blood T cell repertoires in COVID-19. Sequenced by immunoSEQ multiplex PCR; TCRdb stores in-frame clones only, minus some. Here the sample spans a few hundred thousand clones, about 90% being singletons. The specimen sequenced was peripheral blood. The origin of the receptors is a woman in her thirties with COVID-19, enrolled during active disease. Both conserved end residues are part of each CDR3. D genes are given only for firm matches. Size tells how often a clone was seen (once, few, many) or the class of an expanded clone, and some rows leave it out.

j_gene: TRBJ2-3; d_gene: -; abundance: once; v_gene: TRBV5-6; CDR3nt: TGTGCCAGCAGCTTCCCGACAGCTAGCACAGATACGCAGTATTTT; CDR3aa: CASSFPTASTDTQYF
j_gene: TRBJ2-2; d_gene: -; abundance: few; v_gene: TRBV14; CDR3nt: TGTGCCAGCAGCCAAGATCTCGGCAGGGAGAACACCGGGGAGCTGTTTTTT; CDR3aa: CASSQDLGRENTGELFF
j_gene: TRBJ1-4; d_gene: TRBD1; abundance: -; v_gene: TRBV5-1; CDR3nt: TGCGCCAGCAGCTTGGAACAGGGGACTAATGAAAAACTGTTTTTT; CDR3aa: CASSLEQGTNEKLFF
j_gene: TRBJ1-2; d_gene: TRBD1; abundance: -; v_gene: TRBV5-1; CDR3nt: TGCGCCAGCAGCCCTAGGGGGCGAGGCTACACCTTC; CDR3aa: CASSPRGRGYTF
j_gene: TRBJ2-1; d_gene: TRBD2; abundance: -; v_gene: TRBV11-2; CDR3nt: TGTGCCAGCAGCATCGGACTAGCGGATTTCAATGAGCAGTTCTTC; CDR3aa: CASSIGLADFNEQFF
j_gene: TRBJ2-7; d_gene: TRBD1; abundance: -; v_gene: TRBV4-2; CDR3nt: TGTGCCAGCAGCCAATTTAGGACAGGGGCACACGAGCAGTACTTC; CDR3aa: CASSQFRTGAHEQYF
j_gene: TRBJ2-7; d_gene: -; abundance: -; v_gene: TRBV3-1/TRBV3-2; CDR3nt: TGTGCCAGCAGCCAGCGTCTGAAGCCTTCCTACGAGCAGTACTTC; CDR3aa: CASSQRLKPSYEQYF
j_gene: TRBJ2-7; d_gene: -; abundance: -; v_gene: TRBV3-1/TRBV3-2; CDR3nt: TGTGCCAGCAGCCAGGGGCTTGGGTCCTACGAGCAGTACTTC; CDR3aa: CASSQGLGSYEQYF
j_gene: TRBJ2-1; d_gene: -; abundance: -; v_gene: TRBV6-5; CDR3nt: TGTGCCAGCAGTTACTCGAGCCCGCTTTACAATGAGCAGTTCTTC; CDR3aa: CASSYSSPLYNEQFF
j_gene: TRBJ2-5; d_gene: TRBD2; abundance: once; v_gene: TRBV7-8; CDR3nt: TGTGCCAGCCGACCCCTTCTTTGGCGGGGGTTAGAGACCCAGTACTTC; CDR3aa: CASRPLLWRGLETQYF
j_gene: TRBJ1-6; d_gene: TRBD1; abundance: -; v_gene: TRBV3-1/TRBV3-2; CDR3nt: TGTGCCAGCAGCCCACAGGGGGTAGGTTCACCCCTCCACTTT; CDR3aa: CASSPQGVGSPLHF
j_gene: TRBJ1-3; d_gene: -; abundance: -; v_gene: TRBV27; CDR3nt: TGTGCCAGCAGTTTAGGGCCACAGGTCCCTGGAAACACCATATATTTT; CDR3aa: CASSLGPQVPGNTIYF
j_gene: TRBJ2-7; d_gene: TRBD1; abundance: -; v_gene: TRBV4-1; CDR3nt: TGCGCCAGCAGCCAAGAACGGACAGGGAGCTACGAGCAGTACTTC; CDR3aa: CASSQERTGSYEQYF
j_gene: TRBJ2-3; d_gene: -; abundance: -; v_gene: TRBV5-8; CDR3nt: TGTGCCAGCAGCTTGATCCCCCTCGGTGGTACGCAGTATTTT; CDR3aa: CASSLIPLGGTQYF
j_gene: TRBJ2-3; d_gene: TRBD2; abundance: once; v_gene: TRBV3-1/TRBV3-2; CDR3nt: TGTGCCAGCAGCCGCCAGACTAGCGGGCTCACAGATACGCAGTATTTT; CDR3aa: CASSRQTSGLTDTQYF
j_gene: TRBJ2-2; d_gene: -; abundance: -; v_gene: TRBV9; CDR3nt: TGTGCCAGCGGGTCAGGCAGGGGCAGGACTAACACCGGGGAGCTGTTTTTT; CDR3aa: CASGSGRGRTNTGELFF
j_gene: TRBJ1-6; d_gene: TRBD1; abundance: -; v_gene: TRBV9; CDR3nt: TGTGCCAGCAGCGTAGTGCTGGGTGGACAGGGCGGAGGCTCCTATAATTCACCCCTCCACTTT; CDR3aa: CASSVVLGGQGGGSYNSPLHF
j_gene: TRBJ2-7; d_gene: TRBD1; abundance: few; v_gene: TRBV7-9; CDR3nt: TGTGCCAGCAGCTTAGTCGGAACAGGGGCTCTGTACGAGCAGTACTTC; CDR3aa: CASSLVGTGALYEQYF
j_gene: TRBJ2-3; d_gene: TRBD2; abundance: -; v_gene: TRBV24-1; CDR3nt: TGTGCCACCAGTGGGGTGGCGGGAGCCACAGATACGCAGTATTTT; CDR3aa: CATSGVAGATDTQYF
j_gene: TRBJ1-4; d_gene: -; abundance: -; v_gene: TRBV15; CDR3nt: TGTGCCACCAGCAGAGATCCAGGCATCGCAACTAATGAAAAACTGTTTTTT; CDR3aa: CATSRDPGIATNEKLFF
j_gene: TRBJ1-2; d_gene: TRBD1; abundance: -; v_gene: TRBV7-2; CDR3nt: TGTGCCAGCAGCCGGGACAGGGAAGATGGCTACACCTTC; CDR3aa: CASSRDREDGYTF
j_gene: TRBJ1-1; d_gene: TRBD1; abundance: -; v_gene: TRBV2; CDR3nt: TGTGCCAGCAGAAAAGCGGACAGGGTGAACACTGAAGCTTTCTTT; CDR3aa: CASRKADRVNTEAFF
j_gene: TRBJ1-1; d_gene: -; abundance: -; v_gene: TRBV19; CDR3nt: TGTGCCAGTAGTCCCCAACCGGGGACTGAAGCTTTCTTT; CDR3aa: CASSPQPGTEAFF
j_gene: TRBJ2-7; d_gene: TRBD1; abundance: -; v_gene: TRBV7-9; CDR3nt: TGTGCCAGCAGCTCCAGGGACAGGGGTTTCGGCGAGCAGTACTTC; CDR3aa: CASSSRDRGFGEQYF
j_gene: TRBJ1-3; d_gene: -; abundance: once; v_gene: TRBV5-4; CDR3nt: TGTGCCAGCAGCTATAAACCCCGGGGGGACACCATATATTTT; CDR3aa: CASSYKPRGDTIYF
j_gene: TRBJ2-3; d_gene: TRBD2; abundance: -; v_gene: TRBV5-1; CDR3nt: TGCGCCAGCCGATGGGGACTAGCGGAAACAGATACGCAGTATTTT; CDR3aa: CASRWGLAETDTQYF
j_gene: TRBJ2-1; d_gene: TRBD2; abundance: -; v_gene: TRBV5-1; CDR3nt: TGCGCCAGCAGCAAAGATAGCGGGAGTGATGAGCAGTTCTTC; CDR3aa: CASSKDSGSDEQFF
j_gene: TRBJ2-5; d_gene: -; abundance: -; v_gene: TRBV11-2; CDR3nt: TGTGCCAGCAGCCAACTCGGGGAGACCCAGTACTTC; CDR3aa: CASSQLGETQYF
j_gene: TRBJ2-3; d_gene: TRBD2; abundance: -; v_gene: TRBV12-5; CDR3nt: TGTGCTAGTGGTTTGGGACTAGCGGGACGGGGGGATACGCAGTATTTT; CDR3aa: CASGLGLAGRGDTQYF